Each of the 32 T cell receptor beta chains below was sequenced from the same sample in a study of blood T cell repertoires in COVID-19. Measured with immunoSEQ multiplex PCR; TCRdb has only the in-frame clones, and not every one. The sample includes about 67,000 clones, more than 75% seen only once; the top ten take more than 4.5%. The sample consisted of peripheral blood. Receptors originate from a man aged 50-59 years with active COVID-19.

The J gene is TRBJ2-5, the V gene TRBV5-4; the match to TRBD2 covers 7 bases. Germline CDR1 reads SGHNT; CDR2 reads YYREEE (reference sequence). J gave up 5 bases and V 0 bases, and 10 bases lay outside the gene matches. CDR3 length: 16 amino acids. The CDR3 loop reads CASSLEWREPRETQYF. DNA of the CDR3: TGTGCCAGCAGCTTGGAATGGCGGGAGCCTCGTGAGACCCAGTACTTC.

CDR3 in amino acids: CASRMIGATEQFF. In DNA form, the CDR3 reads TGTGCCAGCAGGATGATAGGGGCGACTGAGCAGTTCTTC. This rearrangement joins TRBV6-6 to TRBJ2-1; tentatively, D is TRBD1 (5 bases). The germline gives CDR1 MNHNY, CDR2 SVGAGI (reference sequence). This CDR3 is built from 13 residues. Trimming stripped 6 bases from V and 9 bases from J, with 15 bases between.

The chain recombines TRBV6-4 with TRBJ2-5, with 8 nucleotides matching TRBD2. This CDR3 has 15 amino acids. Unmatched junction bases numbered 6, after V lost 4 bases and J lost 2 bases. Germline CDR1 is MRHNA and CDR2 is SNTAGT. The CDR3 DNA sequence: TGTGCCAGCAGTGTGGTAGCGGGACAACAAGAGACCCAGTACTTC. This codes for CASSVVAGQQETQYF.

The CDR3 DNA sequence: TGTGCCAGCTCCAGACAGGGGGCTAGCTATGGCTACACCTTC. Protein: CASSRQGASYGYTF. The chain employs TRBV6-5 and TRBJ1-2, with TRBD1 matching over 10 bases. This CDR3 comprises 14 residues. Trimming at V came to 8 bases and at J to 4 bases, leaving 7 bases not matched to a gene. Germline V gives CDR1 MNHEY, CDR2 SVGAGI.

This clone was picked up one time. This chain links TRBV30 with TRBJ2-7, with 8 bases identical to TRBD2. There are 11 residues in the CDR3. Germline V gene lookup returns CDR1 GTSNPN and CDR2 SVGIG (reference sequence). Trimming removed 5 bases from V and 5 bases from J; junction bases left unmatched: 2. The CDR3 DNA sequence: TGTGCCTGGGCGGGGGGTAACGAGCAGTACTTC. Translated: CAWAGGNEQYF.

The chain's CDR3 is CASSSLVAYTEAFF. Written as DNA, the CDR3 is TGTGCCAGCAGCTCCCTAGTGGCTTACACTGAAGCTTTCTTT. This chain links TRBV7-9 with TRBJ1-1; D not certain. Trimming took off 4 bases at V and 3 bases at J, with 12 bases between the two ends. The CDR3 runs to 14 residues. The germline V gene encodes CDR1 SEHNR and CDR2 FQNEAQ (reference sequence). Supplemented by reference TRBV7-9 and TRBJ1-1, the full variable domain reads DTGVSQNPRHKITKRGQNVTFRCDPISEHNRLYWYRQTLGQGPEFLTYFQNEAQLEKSRLLSDRFSAERPKGSFSTLEIQRTEQGDSAMYLCASSSLVAYTEAFFGQGTRLTVV.

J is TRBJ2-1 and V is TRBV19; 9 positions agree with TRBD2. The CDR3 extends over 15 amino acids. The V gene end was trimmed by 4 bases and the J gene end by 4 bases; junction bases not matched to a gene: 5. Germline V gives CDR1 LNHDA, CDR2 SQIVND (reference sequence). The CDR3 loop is CASSNRTSVYNEQFF. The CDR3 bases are TGTGCCAGTAGTAATCGGACTAGCGTGTACAATGAGCAGTTCTTC.

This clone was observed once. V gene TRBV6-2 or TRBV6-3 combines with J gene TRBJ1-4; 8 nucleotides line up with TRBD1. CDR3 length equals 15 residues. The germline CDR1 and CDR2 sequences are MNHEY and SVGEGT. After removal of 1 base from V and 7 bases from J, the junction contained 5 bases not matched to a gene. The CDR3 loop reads CASSYFQDRVEKLFF. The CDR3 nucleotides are TGTGCCAGCAGTTACTTCCAGGACAGGGTTGAAAAACTGTTTTTT.

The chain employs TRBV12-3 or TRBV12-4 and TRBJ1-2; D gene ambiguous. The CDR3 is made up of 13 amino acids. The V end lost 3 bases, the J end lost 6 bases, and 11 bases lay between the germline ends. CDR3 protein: CASSFGSGNGYTF. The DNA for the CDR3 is TGTGCCAGCAGTTTTGGGTCCGGGAATGGCTACACCTTC.

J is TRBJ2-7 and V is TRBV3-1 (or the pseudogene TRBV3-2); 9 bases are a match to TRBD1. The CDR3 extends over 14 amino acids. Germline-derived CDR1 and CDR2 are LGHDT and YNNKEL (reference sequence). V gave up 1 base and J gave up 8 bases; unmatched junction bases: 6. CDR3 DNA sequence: TGTGCCAGCAGCCAAGGGACAGGGGCCTCGAAGCAGTACTTC. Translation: CASSQGTGASKQYF.

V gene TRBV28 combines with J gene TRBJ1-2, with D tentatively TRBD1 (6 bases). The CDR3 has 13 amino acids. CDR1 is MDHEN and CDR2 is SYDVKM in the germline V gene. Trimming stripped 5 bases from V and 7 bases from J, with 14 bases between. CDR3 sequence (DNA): TGTGCCAGCAGTCTAGGACAGCTCATTGGCTACACCTTC. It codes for CASSLGQLIGYTF.

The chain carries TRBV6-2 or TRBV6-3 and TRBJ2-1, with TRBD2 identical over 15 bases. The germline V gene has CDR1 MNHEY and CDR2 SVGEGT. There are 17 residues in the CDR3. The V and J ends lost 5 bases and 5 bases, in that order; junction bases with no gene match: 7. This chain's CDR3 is CASSQPGLAGGNNEQFF. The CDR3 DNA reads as TGTGCCAGCAGTCAACCGGGACTAGCGGGAGGTAACAATGAGCAGTTCTTC.

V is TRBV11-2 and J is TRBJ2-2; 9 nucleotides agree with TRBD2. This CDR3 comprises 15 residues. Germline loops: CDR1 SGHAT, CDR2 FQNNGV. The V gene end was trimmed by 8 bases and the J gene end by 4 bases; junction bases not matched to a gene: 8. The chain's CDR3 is CASQFSGSGTGELFF. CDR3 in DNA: TGTGCCAGCCAATTTAGCGGGAGCGGCACCGGGGAGCTGTTTTTT.

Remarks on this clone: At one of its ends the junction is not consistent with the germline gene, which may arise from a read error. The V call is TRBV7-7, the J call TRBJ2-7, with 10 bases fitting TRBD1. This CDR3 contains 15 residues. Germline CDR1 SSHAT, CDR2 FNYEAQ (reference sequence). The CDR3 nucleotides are TGTGCTAGCAGCTTAGCTCCGGGACAGGGGAACGAGCAGTACTTC. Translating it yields CASSLAPGQGNEQYF. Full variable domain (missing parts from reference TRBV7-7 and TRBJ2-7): GAGVSQSPRYKVTKRGQDVTLRCDPISSHATLYWYQQALGQGPEFLTYFNYEAQPDKSGLPSDRFSAERPEGSISTLTIQRTEQRDSAMYRCASSLAPGQGNEQYFGPGTRLTVT.

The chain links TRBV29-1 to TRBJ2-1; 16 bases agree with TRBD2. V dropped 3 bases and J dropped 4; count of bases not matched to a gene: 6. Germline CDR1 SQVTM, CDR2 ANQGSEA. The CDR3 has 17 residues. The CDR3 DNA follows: TGCAGCGTTGAGGGACTAGCGGGAGGGCTTTTTTACAATGAGCAGTTCTTC. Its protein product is CSVEGLAGGLFYNEQFF.

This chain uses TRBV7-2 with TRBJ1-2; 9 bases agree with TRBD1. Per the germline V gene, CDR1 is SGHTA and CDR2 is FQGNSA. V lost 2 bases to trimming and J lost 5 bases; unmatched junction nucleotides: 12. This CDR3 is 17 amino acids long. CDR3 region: CASSLTSTGTGLYGYTF. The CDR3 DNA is TGTGCCAGCAGCTTAACTTCTACCGGGACAGGGTTATATGGCTACACCTTC. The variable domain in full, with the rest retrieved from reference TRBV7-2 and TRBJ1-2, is GAGVSQSPSNKVTEKGKDVELRCDPISGHTALYWYRQSLGQGLEFLIYFQGNSAPDKSGLPSDRFSAERTGGSVSTLTIQRTQQEDSAVYLCASSLTSTGTGLYGYTFGSGTRLTVV.

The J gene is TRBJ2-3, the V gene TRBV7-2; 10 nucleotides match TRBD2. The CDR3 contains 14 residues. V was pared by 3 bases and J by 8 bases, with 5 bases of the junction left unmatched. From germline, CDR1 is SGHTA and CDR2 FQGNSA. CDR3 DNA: TGTGCCAGCAGCTTGGGACTAGCGAGCGTTACGCAGTATTTT. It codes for CASSLGLASVTQYF.

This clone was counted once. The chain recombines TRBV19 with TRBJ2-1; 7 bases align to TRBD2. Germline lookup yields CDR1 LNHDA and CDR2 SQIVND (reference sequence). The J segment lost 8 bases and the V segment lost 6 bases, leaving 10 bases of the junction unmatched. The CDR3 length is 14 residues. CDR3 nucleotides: TGTGCCAGTAGCCTTGCGGGAGTGGAGTATGAGCAGTTCTTC. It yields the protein CASSLAGVEYEQFF.

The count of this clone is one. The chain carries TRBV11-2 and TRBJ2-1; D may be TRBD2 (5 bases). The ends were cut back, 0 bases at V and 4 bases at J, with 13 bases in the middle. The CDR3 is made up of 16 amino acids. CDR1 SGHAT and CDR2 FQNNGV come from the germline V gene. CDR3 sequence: CASSLEGGRGYNEQFF. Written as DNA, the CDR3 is TGTGCCAGCAGCTTAGAGGGTGGGAGAGGGTACAATGAGCAGTTCTTC.

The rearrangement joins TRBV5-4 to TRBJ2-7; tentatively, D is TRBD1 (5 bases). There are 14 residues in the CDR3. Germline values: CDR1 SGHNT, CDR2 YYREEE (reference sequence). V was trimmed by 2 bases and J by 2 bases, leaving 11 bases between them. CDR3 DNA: TGTGCCAGCAGCTTTGAACAGGCGACCTACGAGCAGTACTTC. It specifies CASSFEQATYEQYF.

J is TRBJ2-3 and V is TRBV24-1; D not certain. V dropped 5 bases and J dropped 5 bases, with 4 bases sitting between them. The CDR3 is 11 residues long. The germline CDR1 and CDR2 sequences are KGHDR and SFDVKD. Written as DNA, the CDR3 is TGTGCCACCAGTGTACAAGATACGCAGTATTTT. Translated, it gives CATSVQDTQYF.

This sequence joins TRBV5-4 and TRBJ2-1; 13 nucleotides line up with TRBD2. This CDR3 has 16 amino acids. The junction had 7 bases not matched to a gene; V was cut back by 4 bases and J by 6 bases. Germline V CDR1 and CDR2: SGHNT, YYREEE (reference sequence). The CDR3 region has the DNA TGTGCCAGCAGCGCCTCCGGACTAGCGGGAGCCAATGAGCAGTTCTTC. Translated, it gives CASSASGLAGANEQFF. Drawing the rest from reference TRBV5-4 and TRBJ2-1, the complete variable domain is ETGVTQSPTHLIKTRGQQVTLRCSSQSGHNTVSWYQQALGQGPQFIFQYYREEENGRGNFPPRFSGLQFPNYSSELNVNALELDDSALYLCASSASGLAGANEQFFGPGTRLTVL.

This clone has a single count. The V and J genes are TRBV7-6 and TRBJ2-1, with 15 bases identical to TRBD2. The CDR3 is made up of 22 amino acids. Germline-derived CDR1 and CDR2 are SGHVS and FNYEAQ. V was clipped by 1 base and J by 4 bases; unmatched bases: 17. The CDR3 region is CASSLVGWGTSGRYSRYNEQFF. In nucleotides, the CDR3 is TGTGCCAGCAGCTTAGTAGGGTGGGGGACTAGCGGGAGGTATTCGAGGTACAATGAGCAGTTCTTC.

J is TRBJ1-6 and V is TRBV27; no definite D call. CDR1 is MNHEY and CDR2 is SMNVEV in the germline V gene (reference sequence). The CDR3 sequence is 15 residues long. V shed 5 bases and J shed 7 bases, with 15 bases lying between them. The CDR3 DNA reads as TGTGCCAGCAGTCCCACGGTGGGAGTAAATTCACCCCTCCACTTT. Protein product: CASSPTVGVNSPLHF.

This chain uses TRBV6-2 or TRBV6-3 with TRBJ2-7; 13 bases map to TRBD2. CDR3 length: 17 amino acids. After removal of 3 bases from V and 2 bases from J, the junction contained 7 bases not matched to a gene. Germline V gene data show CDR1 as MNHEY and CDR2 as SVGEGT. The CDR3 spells CASSYPGTSGKPYEQYF. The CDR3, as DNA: TGTGCCAGCAGTTATCCCGGGACTAGCGGGAAACCCTACGAGCAGTACTTC.

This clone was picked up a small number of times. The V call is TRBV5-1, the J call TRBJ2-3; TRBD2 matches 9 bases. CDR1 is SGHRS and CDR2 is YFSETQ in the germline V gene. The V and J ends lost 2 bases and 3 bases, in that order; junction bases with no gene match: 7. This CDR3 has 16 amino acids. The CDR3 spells CASSFLAGGPTDTQYF. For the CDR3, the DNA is TGCGCCAGCAGCTTTCTCGCGGGAGGGCCGACAGATACGCAGTATTTT.

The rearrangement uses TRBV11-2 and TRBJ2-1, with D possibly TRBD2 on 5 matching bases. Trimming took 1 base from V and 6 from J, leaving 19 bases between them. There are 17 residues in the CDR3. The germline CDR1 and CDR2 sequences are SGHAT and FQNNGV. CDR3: CASSLGPSRSRSNEQFF. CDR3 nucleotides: TGTGCCAGCAGCTTAGGGCCTAGCAGGTCGCGGTCCAATGAGCAGTTCTTC.

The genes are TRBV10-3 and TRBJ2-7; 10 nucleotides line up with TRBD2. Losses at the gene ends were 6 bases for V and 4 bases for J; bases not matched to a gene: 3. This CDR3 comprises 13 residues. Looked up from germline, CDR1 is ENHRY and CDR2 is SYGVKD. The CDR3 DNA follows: TGTGCCATCAGGGCTAGCGGGAGTTACGAGCAGTACTTC. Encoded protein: CAIRASGSYEQYF.

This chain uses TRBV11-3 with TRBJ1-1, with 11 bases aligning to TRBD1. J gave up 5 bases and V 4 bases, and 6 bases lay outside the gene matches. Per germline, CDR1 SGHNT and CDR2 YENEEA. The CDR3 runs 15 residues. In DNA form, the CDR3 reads TGTGCCAGCAGCTCAGGACAGGGGGCGCGGACTGAAGCTTTCTTT. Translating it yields CASSSGQGARTEAFF.

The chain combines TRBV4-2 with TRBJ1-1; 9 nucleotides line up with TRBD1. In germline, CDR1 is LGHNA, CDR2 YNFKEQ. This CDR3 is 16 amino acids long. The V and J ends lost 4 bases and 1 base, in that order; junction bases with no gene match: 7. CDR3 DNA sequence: TGTGCCAGCAGCCTAGAGGGGACAGGGAGGAACACTGAAGCTTTCTTT. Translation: CASSLEGTGRNTEAFF.

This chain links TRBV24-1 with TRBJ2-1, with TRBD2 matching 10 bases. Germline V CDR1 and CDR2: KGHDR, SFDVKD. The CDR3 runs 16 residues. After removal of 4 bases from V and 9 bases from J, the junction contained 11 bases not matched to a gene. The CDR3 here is CATSETWTSGRGEQFF. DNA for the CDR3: TGTGCCACCAGTGAGACTTGGACTAGCGGAAGAGGTGAGCAGTTCTTC.

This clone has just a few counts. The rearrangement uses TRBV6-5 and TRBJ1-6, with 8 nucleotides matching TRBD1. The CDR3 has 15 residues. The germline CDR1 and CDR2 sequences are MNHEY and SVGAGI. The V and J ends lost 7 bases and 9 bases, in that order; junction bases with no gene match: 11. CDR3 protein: CASTRTGQGVSPLHF. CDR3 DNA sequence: TGTGCCAGCACTAGAACTGGACAGGGCGTTTCACCCCTCCACTTT.